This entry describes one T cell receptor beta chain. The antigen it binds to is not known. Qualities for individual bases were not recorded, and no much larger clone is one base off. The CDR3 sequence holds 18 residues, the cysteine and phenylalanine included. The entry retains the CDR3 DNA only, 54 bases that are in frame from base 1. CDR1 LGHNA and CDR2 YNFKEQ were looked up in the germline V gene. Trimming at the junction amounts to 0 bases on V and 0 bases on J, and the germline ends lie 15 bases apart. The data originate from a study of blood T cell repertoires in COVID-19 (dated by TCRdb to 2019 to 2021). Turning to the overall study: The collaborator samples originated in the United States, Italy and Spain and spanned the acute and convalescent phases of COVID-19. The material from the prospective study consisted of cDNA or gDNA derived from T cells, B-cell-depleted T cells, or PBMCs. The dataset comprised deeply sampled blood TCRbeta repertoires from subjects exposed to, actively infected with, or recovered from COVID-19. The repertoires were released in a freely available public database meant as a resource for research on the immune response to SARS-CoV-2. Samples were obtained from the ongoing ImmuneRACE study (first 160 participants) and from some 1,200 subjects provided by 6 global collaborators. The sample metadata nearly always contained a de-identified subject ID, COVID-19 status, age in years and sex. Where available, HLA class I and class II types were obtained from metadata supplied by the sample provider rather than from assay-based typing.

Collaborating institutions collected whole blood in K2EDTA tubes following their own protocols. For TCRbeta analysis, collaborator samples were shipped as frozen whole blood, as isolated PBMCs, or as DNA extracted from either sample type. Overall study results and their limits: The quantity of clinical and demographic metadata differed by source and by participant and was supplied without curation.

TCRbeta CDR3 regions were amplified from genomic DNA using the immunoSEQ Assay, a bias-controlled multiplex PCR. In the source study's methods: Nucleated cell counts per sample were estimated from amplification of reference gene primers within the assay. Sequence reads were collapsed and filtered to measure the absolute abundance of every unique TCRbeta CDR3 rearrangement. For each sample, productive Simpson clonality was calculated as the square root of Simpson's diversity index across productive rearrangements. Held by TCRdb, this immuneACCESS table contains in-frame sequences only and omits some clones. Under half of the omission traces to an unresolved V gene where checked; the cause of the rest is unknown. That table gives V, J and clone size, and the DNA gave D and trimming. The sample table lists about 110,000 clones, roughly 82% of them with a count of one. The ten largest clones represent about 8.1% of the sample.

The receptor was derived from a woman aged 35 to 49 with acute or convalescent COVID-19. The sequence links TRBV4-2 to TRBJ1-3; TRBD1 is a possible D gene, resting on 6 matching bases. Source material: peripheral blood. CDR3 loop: CASSQDLWQGNSGNTIYF. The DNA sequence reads TGTGCCAGCAGCCAAGACTTGTGGCAGGGGAACTCTGGAAACACCATATATTTT.